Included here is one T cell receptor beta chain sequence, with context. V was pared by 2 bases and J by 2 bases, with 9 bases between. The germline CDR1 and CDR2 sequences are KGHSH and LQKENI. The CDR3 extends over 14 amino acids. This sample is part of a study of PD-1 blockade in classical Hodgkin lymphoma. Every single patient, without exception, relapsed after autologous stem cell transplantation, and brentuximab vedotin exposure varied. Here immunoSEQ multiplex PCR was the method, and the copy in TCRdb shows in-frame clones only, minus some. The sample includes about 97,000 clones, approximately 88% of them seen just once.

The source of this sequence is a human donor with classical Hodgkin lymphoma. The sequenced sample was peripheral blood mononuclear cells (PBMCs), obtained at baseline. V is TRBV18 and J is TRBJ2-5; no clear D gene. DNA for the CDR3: TGTGCCAGCTCACCAAGGTATCCTCAAGAGACCCAGTACTTC. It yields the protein CASSPRYPQETQYF.